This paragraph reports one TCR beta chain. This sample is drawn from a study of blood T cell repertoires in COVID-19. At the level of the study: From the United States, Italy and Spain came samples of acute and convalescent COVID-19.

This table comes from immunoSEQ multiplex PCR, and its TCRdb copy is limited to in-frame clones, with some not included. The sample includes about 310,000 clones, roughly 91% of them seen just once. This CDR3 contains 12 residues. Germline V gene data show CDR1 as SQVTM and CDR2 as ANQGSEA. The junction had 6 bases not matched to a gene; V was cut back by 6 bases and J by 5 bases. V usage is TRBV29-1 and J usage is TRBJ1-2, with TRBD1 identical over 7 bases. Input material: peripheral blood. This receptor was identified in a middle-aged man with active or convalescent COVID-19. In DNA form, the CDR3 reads TGCAGCGTCGACAGGGCAGAGTATGGCTACACCTTC. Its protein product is CSVDRAEYGYTF.